This T cell receptor beta chain was captured by sequencing in a study of T cell responses to AZD1222 COVID-19 vaccine. With 6 bases removed from V and 0 bases from J, the gap between germline ends came to 7 bases. Germline lookup yields CDR1 SGHTA and CDR2 FQGNSA. This CDR3 comprises 13 residues. TCRdb's table, derived via immunoSEQ multiplex PCR, lists solely in-frame clones and lacks some. The sample shows about 130,000 clones, about 94% of them seen only once. The specimen comprised peripheral blood, sampled on day 0 of AZD1222 vaccination. The chain has TRBV7-2 and TRBJ2-3; D remains ambiguous. The sequence was collected from an adult in good health. The CDR3 spells CASRKLSTDTQYF. The CDR3 DNA follows: TGTGCCAGCAGAAAACTTAGCACAGATACGCAGTATTTT. The complete variable domain, with remaining parts taken from reference TRBV7-2 and TRBJ2-3, reads GAGVSQSPSNKVTEKGKDVELRCDPISGHTALYWYRQSLGQGLEFLIYFQGNSAPDKSGLPSDRFSAERTGGSVSTLTIQRTQQEDSAVYLCASRKLSTDTQYFGPGTRLTVL.